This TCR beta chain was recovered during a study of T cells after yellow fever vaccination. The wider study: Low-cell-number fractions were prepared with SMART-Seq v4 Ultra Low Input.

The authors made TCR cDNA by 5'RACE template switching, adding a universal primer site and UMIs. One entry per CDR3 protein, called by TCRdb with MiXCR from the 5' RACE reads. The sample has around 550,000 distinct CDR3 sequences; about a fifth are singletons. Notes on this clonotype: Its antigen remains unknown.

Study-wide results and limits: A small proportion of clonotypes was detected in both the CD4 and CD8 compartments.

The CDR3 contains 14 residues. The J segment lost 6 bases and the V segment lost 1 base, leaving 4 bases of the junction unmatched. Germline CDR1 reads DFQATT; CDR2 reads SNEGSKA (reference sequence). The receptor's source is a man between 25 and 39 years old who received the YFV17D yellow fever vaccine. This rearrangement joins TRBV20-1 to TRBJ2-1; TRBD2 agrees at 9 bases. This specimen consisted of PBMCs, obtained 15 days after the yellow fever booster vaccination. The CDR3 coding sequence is TGCAGTGCTAGAGTTAGCGGGAGTATCAATGAGCAGTTCTTC. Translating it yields CSARVSGSINEQFF.